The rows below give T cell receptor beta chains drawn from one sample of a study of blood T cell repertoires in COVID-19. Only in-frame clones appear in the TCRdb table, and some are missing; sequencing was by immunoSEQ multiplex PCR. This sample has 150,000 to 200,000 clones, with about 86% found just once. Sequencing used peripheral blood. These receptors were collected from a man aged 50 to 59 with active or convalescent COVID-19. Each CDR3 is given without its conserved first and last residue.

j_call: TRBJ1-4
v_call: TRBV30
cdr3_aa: AWNRQGEKLF

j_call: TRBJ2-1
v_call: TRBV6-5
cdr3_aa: ASTGGGNEQF

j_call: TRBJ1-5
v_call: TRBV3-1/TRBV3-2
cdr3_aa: ASSQGLSNQPQH

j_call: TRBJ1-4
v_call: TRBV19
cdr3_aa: ASSNQGVRSEKLF

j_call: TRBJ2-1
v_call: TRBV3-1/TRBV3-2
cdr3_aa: ASSQEREQF

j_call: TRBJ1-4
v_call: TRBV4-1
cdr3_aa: ASSQAIYLARTGYEKLF

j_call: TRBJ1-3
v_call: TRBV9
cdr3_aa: ASSVGMGSLSGNTIY

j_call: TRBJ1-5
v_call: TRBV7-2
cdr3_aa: ASSLVLQNQPQH

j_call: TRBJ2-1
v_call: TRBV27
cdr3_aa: ASSKQDSSYNEQF

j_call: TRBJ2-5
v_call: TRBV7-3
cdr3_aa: ASSSEAQGETQY

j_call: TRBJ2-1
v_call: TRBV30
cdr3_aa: AWSALTGYNEQF

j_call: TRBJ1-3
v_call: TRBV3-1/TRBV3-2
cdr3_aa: ASSRGLLTSGNTIY

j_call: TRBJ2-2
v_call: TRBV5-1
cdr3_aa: ASSLASGGELF

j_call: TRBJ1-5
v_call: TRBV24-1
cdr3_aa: ATSAGQGNQPQH

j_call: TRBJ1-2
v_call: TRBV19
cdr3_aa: ASSDPGGGVRGYT

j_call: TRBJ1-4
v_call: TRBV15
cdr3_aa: ATSRQIQGAFEKLF

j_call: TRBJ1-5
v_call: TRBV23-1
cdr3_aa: ASREQGPKPQH

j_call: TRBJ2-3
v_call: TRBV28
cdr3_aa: ASSSAGLASTDTQY

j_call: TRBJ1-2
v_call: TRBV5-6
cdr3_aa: ASSNKGARGYT

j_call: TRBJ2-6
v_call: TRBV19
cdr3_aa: AGGGQGLSGANVLT

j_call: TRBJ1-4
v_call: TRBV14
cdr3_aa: ASSQGGATNEKLF

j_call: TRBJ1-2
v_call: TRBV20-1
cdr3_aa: SARDRGYT

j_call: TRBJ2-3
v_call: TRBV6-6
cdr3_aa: ASSWTGSSTDTQY

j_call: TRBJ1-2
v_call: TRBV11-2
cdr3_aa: ASSLGPGDYGYT

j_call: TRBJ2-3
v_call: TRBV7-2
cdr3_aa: ASSLQSAGAPLH

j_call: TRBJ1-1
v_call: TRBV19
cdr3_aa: ASSRWDRGNTEAF

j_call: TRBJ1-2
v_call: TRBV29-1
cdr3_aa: SVGDSANYGYT